What follows describes a single T cell receptor beta chain. Its antigen is undetermined. Primers used in a second PCR of roughly 6 to 12 cycles were a sample-barcoded 5' primer and a J-beta primer mix. The template-switch adaptor, which had 12 random nucleotides, put a tag on each cDNA molecule. In TCRdb, the 5' RACE reads were re-called with MiXCR into one record per CDR3 protein. The data show more than 700,000 distinct CDR3 sequences, with roughly 53% seen just once and around 40% held by the top ten. This sample is part of a study of blood T cells in healthy people across ages. Notes on the study in general: It was held that diversity estimates obtained from one million T cells represented underestimates. Relative to aged donors, long-lived donors carried more naive CD4+ cells and displayed higher diversity.

From germline, CDR1 is SNHLY and CDR2 FYNNEI. This CDR3 region has 17 residues. V lost 4 bases, J lost 0 bases, and 16 bases lay in between. Caucasian individuals from Russia who were healthy and aged about 6 to 95 acted as donors. Sequences were obtained from blood. The clonotype comes from an older man in good health. The chain recombines TRBV2 with TRBJ2-1; a possible D gene is TRBD2 (5 bases). The CDR3 protein is CASSGEWVFSSYNEQFF. The CDR3 DNA sequence: TGTGCCAGCAGTGGGGAGTGGGTTTTCAGCTCCTACAATGAGCAGTTCTTC.